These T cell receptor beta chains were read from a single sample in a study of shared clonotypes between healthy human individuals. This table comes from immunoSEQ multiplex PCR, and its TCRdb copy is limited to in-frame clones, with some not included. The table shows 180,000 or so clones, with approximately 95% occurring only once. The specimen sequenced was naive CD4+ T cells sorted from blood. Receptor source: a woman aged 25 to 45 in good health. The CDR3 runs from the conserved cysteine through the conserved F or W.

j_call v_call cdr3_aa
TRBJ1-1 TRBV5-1 CASSYGTAGEAFF
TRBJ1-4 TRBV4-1 CASSKTNEKLFF
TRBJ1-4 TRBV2 CASSGTGNEKLFF
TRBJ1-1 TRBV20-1 CSATGNEAFF
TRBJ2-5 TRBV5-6 CASSPVRTGQETQYF
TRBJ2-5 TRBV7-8 CASSLVRAGGGETQYF
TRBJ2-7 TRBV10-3 CAISRANSRASGEQYF
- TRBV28 CASSGREARTYSEQYF
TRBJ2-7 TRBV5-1 CASSPGLSTILYEQYF
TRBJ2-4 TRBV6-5 CASSRDRGAKNIQYF
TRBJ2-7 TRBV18 CASSSRDPWPPEQYF
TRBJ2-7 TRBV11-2 CASSPRTSGPYEQYF
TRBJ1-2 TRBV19 CASSTQGAFGYTF
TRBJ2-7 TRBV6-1 CASSLTSVSYEQYF
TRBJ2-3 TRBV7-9 CASSWGGSFTDTQYF
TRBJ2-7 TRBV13 CASSPGAGVVYEQYF
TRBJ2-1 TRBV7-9 CASSLGRQGADNEQFF
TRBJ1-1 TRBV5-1 CASSLAHIKDSPKEAFF
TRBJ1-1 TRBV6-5 CASSYSGGFLDAFF
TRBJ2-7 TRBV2 CASISEATGWAEQYF
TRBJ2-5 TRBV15 CATQDVPGSGQYF
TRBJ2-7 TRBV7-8 CASSPRGLTGPADQYF
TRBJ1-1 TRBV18 CASSREQRNTEAFF
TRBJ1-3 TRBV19 CASSYLTSGNTIYF
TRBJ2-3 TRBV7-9 CASSHGDRGGTDTQYF
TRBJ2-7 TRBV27 CASSSAGGLSSYEQYF
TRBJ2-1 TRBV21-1 CASSSRYSQENEQFF
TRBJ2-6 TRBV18 CASSPWATGTGANVLTF
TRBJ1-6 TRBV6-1 CASSGGQGYSPLHF
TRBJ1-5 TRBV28 CASSFSRNSNQPQHF
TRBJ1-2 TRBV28 CASSLLGTGDYGYTF
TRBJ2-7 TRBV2 CASPRLRRNEQYF
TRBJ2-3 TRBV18 CASSPLTSAATDTQYF
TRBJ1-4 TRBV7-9 CASSDPRGDEKLFF
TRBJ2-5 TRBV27 CASRLQEQYF
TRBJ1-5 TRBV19 CASSSGQGSEPQHF
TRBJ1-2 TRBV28 CASSTGTGVFTNYGYTF
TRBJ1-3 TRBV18 CASSPNRDSGNTIYF
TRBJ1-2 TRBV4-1 CASSQPPTVNGGYTF
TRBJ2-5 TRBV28 CASSSGQGPQETQYF